Following are 14 T cell receptor beta chains from one sample sequenced in a study of blood T cell repertoires in COVID-19. Measured with immunoSEQ multiplex PCR; TCRdb has only the in-frame clones, and not every one. The data show over 350,000 clones, with 87% seen just once and nearly 2% held by the top ten. Sequencing was performed on PBMCs or T cells enriched from blood (not recorded which). Receptor source: a woman aged 18-29 years with acute COVID-19.

J is TRBJ1-5 and V is TRBV4-1; 7 bases line up with TRBD1. This CDR3 is 15 amino acids long. Per the germline V gene, CDR1 is MGHRA and CDR2 is YSYEKL. The J segment lost 8 bases and the V segment lost 0 bases, leaving 7 bases of the junction unmatched. Written as DNA, the CDR3 is TGCGCCAGCAGCCAAGATGGTGGTACAGGGGAGCCCCAGCATTTT. Protein: CASSQDGGTGEPQHF.

This clone has more than one count but fewer than ten. The chain combines TRBV10-3 with TRBJ1-2, with 9 nucleotides matching TRBD1. Germline V gives CDR1 ENHRY, CDR2 SYGVKD. The length of the CDR3 is 17 residues. The ends lost 0 bases at V and 4 bases at J; junction bases unmatched: 9. The CDR3 DNA reads as TGTGCCATCAGTGAGTCGCGGGACAGGGACAACCTCTATGGCTACACCTTC. This gives the protein CAISESRDRDNLYGYTF.

The CDR3 region is CASSGHLAEAFF. CDR3 DNA: TGTGCCAGCAGTGGACATCTTGCTGAAGCTTTCTTT. The rearrangement links TRBV2 to TRBJ1-1, with unresolved D. CDR1 is SNHLY, CDR2 FYNNEI, per germline. This CDR3 region has 12 residues. V was pared by 4 bases and J by 6 bases, with 9 bases between. Full variable domain (missing parts from reference TRBV2 and TRBJ1-1): EPEVTQTPSHQVTQMGQEVILRCVPISNHLYFYWYRQILGQKVEFLVSFYNNEISEKSEIFDDQFSVERPDGSNFTLKIRSTKLEDSAMYFCASSGHLAEAFFGQGTRLTVV.

This clone showed up just once. V is TRBV5-6 and J is TRBJ2-2, with D uncertain. Germline V gives CDR1 SGHDT, CDR2 YYEEEE. V lost 1 base to trimming and J lost 3 bases, with 4 bases between them. The CDR3 runs 13 residues. Written as DNA, the CDR3 is TGTGCCAGCAGCTTGAGCCACACCGGGGAGCTGTTTTTT. This sequence encodes CASSLSHTGELFF.

The rearrangement joins TRBV7-9 to TRBJ2-5, with 10 bases identical to TRBD2. This CDR3 region has 14 residues. CDR1 is SEHNR and CDR2 is FQNEAQ in the germline V gene (reference sequence). The V segment lost 4 bases and the J segment 5 bases; nucleotides outside the gene matches: 4. DNA for the CDR3: TGTGCCAGCAGCTCTAGCGGGGGAGGGGAGACCCAGTACTTC. It codes for CASSSSGGGETQYF.

The chain uses TRBV18 and TRBJ1-4; the D gene is possibly TRBD1 (6 bases). This CDR3 is built from 15 residues. Between the trimmed V and J ends, which lost 2 bases and 4 bases, there was a span of 11 bases. Germline lookup yields CDR1 KGHSH and CDR2 LQKENI. The CDR3 region is CASSPGNRDNEKLFF. CDR3 sequence (DNA): TGTGCCAGCTCACCAGGGAACAGGGATAATGAAAAACTGTTTTTT.

The CDR3: CASSLAREQLFF. The CDR3 DNA reads TGTGCCAGCAGTTTAGCACGGGAACAACTGTTTTTT. The chain couples TRBV12-3 or TRBV12-4 to TRBJ1-4; D gene uncertain. The V gene lost 0 bases and the J gene lost 12 bases, with 8 bases spanning the gap. There are 12 residues in the CDR3.

This sequence joins TRBV7-9 and TRBJ1-2; D possibly corresponds to TRBD1 (6 bases). Deletions cut 4 bases from V and 8 bases from J, with 11 bases between. CDR3 length equals 12 residues. Germline-derived CDR1 and CDR2 are SEHNR and FQNEAQ (reference sequence). In DNA form, the CDR3 reads TGTGCCAGCAGCTCCGGGACATACGGCTACACCTTC. Its protein is CASSSGTYGYTF. The whole variable domain, filled in from reference TRBV7-9 and TRBJ1-2, reads DTGVSQNPRHKITKRGQNVTFRCDPISEHNRLYWYRQTLGQGPEFLTYFQNEAQLEKSRLLSDRFSAERPKGSFSTLEIQRTEQGDSAMYLCASSSGTYGYTFGSGTRLTVV.

The V and J genes are TRBV20-1 and TRBJ1-2, with TRBD1 as a possible D gene (6 bases). The CDR3 has 11 residues. Trimming left V 2 bases short and J 6 bases short, with 7 bases between. Germline V CDR1 and CDR2: DFQATT, SNEGSKA (reference sequence). Written as DNA, the CDR3 is TGCAGTGCTAGACAGGGGCATGGCTACACCTTC. Its translation is CSARQGHGYTF.

The chain has TRBV28 and TRBJ2-3, with a weak D call TRBD1 (8 bases). The CDR3 loop spans 18 amino acids. V gave up 5 bases and J gave up 2 bases, with 23 bases separating them. The germline V gene encodes CDR1 MDHEN and CDR2 SYDVKM. The CDR3 bases are TGTGCCAGCAGTCCAGGGGGCGGGAGACTAATATTCACAGATACGCAGTATTTT. Translated: CASSPGGGRLIFTDTQYF.

The chain has TRBV7-9 and TRBJ2-7; 8 bases match TRBD2. CDR1 is SEHNR and CDR2 is FQNEAQ in the germline V gene (reference sequence). Germline trimming cut 3 bases from V and 6 bases from J; bases unmatched to any gene: 10. This CDR3 comprises 15 residues. The CDR3: CASSFPGTRIAEQYF. CDR3 sequence (DNA): TGTGCCAGCAGCTTTCCCGGGACTAGGATAGCCGAGCAGTACTTC.

The gene calls are TRBV7-3 and TRBJ1-6; D is unresolved. V lost 5 bases, J lost 9 bases, and 11 bases lay in between. The CDR3 has 13 residues. CDR1 is SGHTA, CDR2 FQGTGA, per germline. The CDR3 sequence: CASSPDGFSPLHF. Here the CDR3 DNA reads TGTGCCAGCAGCCCAGACGGGTTTTCACCCCTCCACTTT. Supplemented by reference TRBV7-3 and TRBJ1-6, the full variable domain reads GAGVSQTPSNKVTEKGKYVELRCDPISGHTALYWYRQSLGQGPEFLIYFQGTGAADDSGLPNDRFFAVRPEGSVSTLKIQRTERGDSAVYLCASSPDGFSPLHFGNGTRLTVT.

The gene calls are TRBV20-1 and TRBJ1-2; D call uncertain. V was cut by 6 bases and J by 8 bases, with 13 bases left in between. Looked up from germline, CDR1 is DFQATT and CDR2 is SNEGSKA (reference sequence). This CDR3 has 11 amino acids. The CDR3 spells CSAPESKGYTF. The CDR3 DNA reads as TGCAGTGCCCCGGAGTCGAAGGGCTACACCTTC.

Details on this clone: At the DNA level, this CDR3 is encoded by other sequences in the same sample as well. J is TRBJ1-4 and V is TRBV15, with 7 positions matching TRBD1. The CDR3 length is 15 residues. Trimming removed 2 bases from V and 7 bases from J; junction bases left unmatched: 7. The germline V gene encodes CDR1 LNHNV and CDR2 YYDKDF (reference sequence). Written as DNA, the CDR3 is TGTGCCACCAGCAGAACTGACAGGGAAGGTGAAAAACTGTTTTTT. Its protein product is CATSRTDREGEKLFF.